The T cell receptor beta chain under discussion was sequenced for a study of blood T cell repertoires in COVID-19. Study summary: The United States, Italy and Spain supplied acute and convalescent COVID-19 samples. Sources were T cells, B-cell-depleted T cells, or PBMCs; the material itself was cDNA or gDNA.

Per the original data handling: Reference gene primer amplification in the assay estimated nucleated cell counts. Libraries were prepared by immunoSEQ multiplex PCR; TCRdb keeps only in-frame clonotypes and omits some of them. V and J calls and clone size are those listed in that table; D and trimming were worked out from the DNA. The table has approximately 250,000 clones, more than 85% seen once; the top ten hold about 3.6%. Per germline, CDR1 MGHDK and CDR2 SYGVNS. Trimming took 4 bases from V and 5 from J, leaving 16 bases between them. The CDR3 extends over 15 amino acids. The V and J genes are TRBV25-1 and TRBJ2-3, with a possible D match to TRBD2 (5 bases). Sample: peripheral blood. The TCR originated in a man between 18 and 29 years old with active or convalescent COVID-19. The CDR3 DNA reads TGTGCCAGCAGTGCCTCGGGGTTTCTCGGAGATACGCAGTATTTT. It codes for CASSASGFLGDTQYF.